This T cell receptor beta chain stems from a study of regulatory T cells in long-lasting Graves disease. The time point was: newly diagnosed GD, antithyroid drugs for less than 3 months. The TCR library used RNA extracted from PBMCs. Ten or more counts support this clonotype. Arm-PCR of CDR3 regions with iRepertoire HTBI primers generated TCR beta libraries. Original handling: Segment identification across samples yielded 62 TRBV and 14 to 15 TRBJ segments. Each CDR3 protein gets one entry after TCRdb re-called the multiplex PCR reads with MiXCR. None of the V and J calls come from the authors' own analysis; TCRdb made them. The sample has more than 300,000 distinct CDR3 sequences; roughly 12% are singletons. The data also belong to a second study, concerning T cells in Graves' hyperthyroidism and ophthalmopathy. That paper adds: First-round RT-PCR targeting the TCR CDR3 was performed with the HTBI primer set.

The source was peripheral blood mononuclear cells (PBMCs), collected at new diagnosis, from a patient treated with antithyroid drugs. The source of this sequence is a woman under 30 with Graves disease.

CDR3 sequence: CASSNAESNSPLHF. As DNA, the CDR3 is TGTGCCAGCAGCAATGCAGAAAGTAATTCACCCCTCCACTTT. This chain links TRBV7-9 with TRBJ1-6; D ambiguous. V was clipped by 5 bases and J by 6 bases, with 11 bases between them. The CDR3 is 14 amino acids. Per the germline V gene, CDR1 is SEHNR and CDR2 is FQNEAQ (reference sequence).